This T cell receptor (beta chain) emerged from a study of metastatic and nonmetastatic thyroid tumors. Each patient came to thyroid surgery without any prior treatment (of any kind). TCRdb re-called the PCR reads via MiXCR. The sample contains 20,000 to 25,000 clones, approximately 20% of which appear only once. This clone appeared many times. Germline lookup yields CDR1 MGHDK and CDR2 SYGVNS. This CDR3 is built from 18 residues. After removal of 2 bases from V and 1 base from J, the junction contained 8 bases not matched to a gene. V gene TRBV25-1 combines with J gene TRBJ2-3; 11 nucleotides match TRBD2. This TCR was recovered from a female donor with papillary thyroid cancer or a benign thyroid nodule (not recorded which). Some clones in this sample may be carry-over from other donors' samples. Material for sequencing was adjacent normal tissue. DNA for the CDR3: TGTGCCAGCAGTGAACCGCAACTAGCGGGAGTTGGCACAGATACGCAGTATTTT. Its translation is CASSEPQLAGVGTDTQYF.